The rows below give T cell receptor beta chains drawn from one sample of a study of blood T cell repertoires in COVID-19. Clones were sequenced by immunoSEQ multiplex PCR, and TCRdb holds only the in-frame ones, with some missing. The sample has 150,000 to 180,000 clones, about 83% seen once. Sequencing was done on a sample of peripheral blood. All receptors derive from a woman between 55 and 75 years old with COVID-19, enrolled during active disease. Both conserved end residues are part of each CDR3. A D gene is named only where the DNA matches it firmly. Where a row states a size, it is once, few, many or the class of an expanded clone; other rows omit it.

V gene: TRBV12-5; clone size: -; J gene: TRBJ2-1; D gene: TRBD2; CDR3 DNA: TGTGCTAGTGGTTTCCTAGCGGGAGGGAATGAGCAGTTCTTC; CDR3 protein: CASGFLAGGNEQFF
V gene: TRBV27; clone size: few; J gene: TRBJ2-7; D gene: -; CDR3 DNA: TGTGCCAGCAGTTTATGGGGGGATCGCTACGAGCAGTACTTC; CDR3 protein: CASSLWGDRYEQYF
V gene: TRBV5-1; clone size: -; J gene: TRBJ1-6; D gene: -; CDR3 DNA: TGCGCCAGCAGCTTGCAGGGCTCAAATTCACCCCTCCACTTT; CDR3 protein: CASSLQGSNSPLHF
V gene: TRBV7-9; clone size: -; J gene: TRBJ2-2; D gene: -; CDR3 DNA: TGTGCCAGCAGCTCGGTAGGGGGACAAAACACCGGGGAGCTGTTTTTT; CDR3 protein: CASSSVGGQNTGELFF
V gene: TRBV20-1; clone size: few; J gene: TRBJ1-2; D gene: TRBD1; CDR3 DNA: TGCAGTGCTAGTATCACAGGGGCGAGGGGCTACACCTTC; CDR3 protein: CSASITGARGYTF
V gene: TRBV5-1; clone size: -; J gene: TRBJ2-4; D gene: TRBD1; CDR3 DNA: TGCGCCAGCAGCTTGGGGCAGGGGGCTTACATTCAGTACTTC; CDR3 protein: CASSLGQGAYIQYF
V gene: TRBV3-1/TRBV3-2; clone size: -; J gene: TRBJ2-4; D gene: -; CDR3 DNA: TGTGCCAGCAGCCCTAGCTGGTCCTACATTCAGTACTTC; CDR3 protein: CASSPSWSYIQYF
V gene: TRBV18; clone size: -; J gene: TRBJ1-5; D gene: TRBD1; CDR3 DNA: TGTGCCAGCTCACCACCCTGGGACAGGGGAGATCAGCCCCAGCATTTT; CDR3 protein: CASSPPWDRGDQPQHF
V gene: TRBV30; clone size: once; J gene: TRBJ1-3; D gene: -; CDR3 DNA: TGTGCCTGGAGTGGAGGAGGAGGAAACACCATATATTTT; CDR3 protein: CAWSGGGGNTIYF
V gene: TRBV7-9; clone size: -; J gene: TRBJ2-7; D gene: -; CDR3 DNA: TGTGCCAGCAGCTTAGAAACAGGTGGGCAGTACTTC; CDR3 protein: CASSLETGGQYF
V gene: TRBV20-1; clone size: -; J gene: TRBJ1-5; D gene: -; CDR3 DNA: TGCAGTGCTAGTCGGGTCTCGTTTAATCAGCCCCAGCATTTT; CDR3 protein: CSASRVSFNQPQHF
V gene: TRBV5-1; clone size: -; J gene: TRBJ1-2; D gene: TRBD1; CDR3 DNA: TGCGCCAGCAGCGAGGGACAGGGAAATCTCTATGGCTACACCTTC; CDR3 protein: CASSEGQGNLYGYTF
V gene: TRBV9; clone size: -; J gene: TRBJ2-1; D gene: TRBD1; CDR3 DNA: TGTGCCAGCAGCGCGGGGACAGGTCTAAGGAATGAGCAGTTCTTC; CDR3 protein: CASSAGTGLRNEQFF
V gene: TRBV18; clone size: -; J gene: TRBJ1-5; D gene: -; CDR3 DNA: TGTGCCAGCTCACCTAAGGAGGGCAATCAGCCCCAGCATTTT; CDR3 protein: CASSPKEGNQPQHF
V gene: TRBV5-8; clone size: -; J gene: TRBJ1-3; D gene: TRBD1; CDR3 DNA: TGTGCCAGCAGCATAAGGGGACAGGGGGCTTACTCTGGAAACACCATATATTTT; CDR3 protein: CASSIRGQGAYSGNTIYF
V gene: TRBV3-1/TRBV3-2; clone size: -; J gene: TRBJ2-7; D gene: -; CDR3 DNA: TGTGCCAGCAGCCTTCCCGGGGGCGAGCAGTACTTC; CDR3 protein: CASSLPGGEQYF
V gene: TRBV7-3; clone size: few; J gene: TRBJ2-2; D gene: TRBD1; CDR3 DNA: TGTGCCAGCAGCACTGACAGGGCTGAGAACACCGGGGAGCTGTTTTTT; CDR3 protein: CASSTDRAENTGELFF
V gene: TRBV7-9; clone size: many; J gene: TRBJ2-2; D gene: TRBD1; CDR3 DNA: TGTGCCAGCAGCTTAACGACAGGGCCCGGGGAGCTGTTTTTT; CDR3 protein: CASSLTTGPGELFF
V gene: TRBV7-9; clone size: -; J gene: TRBJ2-1; D gene: TRBD2; CDR3 DNA: TGTGCCAGCAGCTTAGGTCGGTACGGAGCGGGGAATGAGCAGTTCTTC; CDR3 protein: CASSLGRYGAGNEQFF
V gene: TRBV19; clone size: -; J gene: TRBJ1-5; D gene: -; CDR3 DNA: TGTGCCAGTACCCCCGCACGGGATATCGTCCCCCAGCATTTT; CDR3 protein: CASTPARDIVPQHF
V gene: TRBV6-5; clone size: -; J gene: TRBJ1-6; D gene: -; CDR3 DNA: TGTGCCAGCGGGCAGGGTGATTCACCCCTCCACTTT; CDR3 protein: CASGQGDSPLHF
V gene: TRBV7-9; clone size: -; J gene: TRBJ1-4; D gene: -; CDR3 DNA: TGTGCCAGCAGCTCGTTCGGGTGGGCTAATGAAAAACTGTTTTTT; CDR3 protein: CASSSFGWANEKLFF
V gene: TRBV5-6; clone size: -; J gene: TRBJ2-5; D gene: -; CDR3 DNA: TGTGCCAGCAGCTTCATATGGAGCCAGCGGGAGACCCAGTACTTC; CDR3 protein: CASSFIWSQRETQYF
V gene: TRBV6-6; clone size: -; J gene: TRBJ2-1; D gene: -; CDR3 DNA: TGTGCCAGCAGTTACGCTAGCGATGAGCAGTTCTTC; CDR3 protein: CASSYASDEQFF
V gene: TRBV27; clone size: -; J gene: TRBJ1-6; D gene: -; CDR3 DNA: TGTGCCAGCAGTTTATACGGGTTTCATTCACCCCTCCACTTT; CDR3 protein: CASSLYGFHSPLHF
V gene: TRBV3-1/TRBV3-2; clone size: -; J gene: TRBJ1-4; D gene: -; CDR3 DNA: TGTGCCAGCAGCCAACAACAGGGAGGGGAAAAACTGTTTTTT; CDR3 protein: CASSQQQGGEKLFF
V gene: TRBV2; clone size: -; J gene: TRBJ1-1; D gene: -; CDR3 DNA: TGTGCCAGCAGTTCAACGGGGGGGGTAGCTTTCTTT; CDR3 protein: CASSSTGGVAFF
V gene: TRBV4-1; clone size: -; J gene: TRBJ1-4; D gene: TRBD1; CDR3 DNA: TGCGCCAGCAGCCAGTCCGGGACAGGCAATGAAAAACTGTTTTTT; CDR3 protein: CASSQSGTGNEKLFF
V gene: TRBV19; clone size: -; J gene: TRBJ1-4; D gene: -; CDR3 DNA: TGTGCCAGTAGTAACTTAAGAGGCAGCGAAAAACTGTTTTTT; CDR3 protein: CASSNLRGSEKLFF
V gene: TRBV3-1/TRBV3-2; clone size: -; J gene: TRBJ1-2; D gene: -; CDR3 DNA: TGTGCCAGCAGCACCTCCAAGGAGGTGTACTATGGCTACACCTTC; CDR3 protein: CASSTSKEVYYGYTF
V gene: TRBV5-1; clone size: -; J gene: TRBJ1-1; D gene: TRBD1; CDR3 DNA: TGCGCCAGCAGCCCCGAGACAGGGTTGAACACTGAAGCTTTCTTT; CDR3 protein: CASSPETGLNTEAFF
V gene: TRBV10-1; clone size: -; J gene: TRBJ1-3; D gene: -; CDR3 DNA: TGCGCCAGCAGTGAGTCCGGTTTCTCTGGAAACACCATATATTTT; CDR3 protein: CASSESGFSGNTIYF
V gene: TRBV5-1; clone size: -; J gene: TRBJ2-2; D gene: TRBD2; CDR3 DNA: TGCGCCAGCAGCTTCGCGGGACTAGCGGGAAAAAGAAACACCGGGGAGCTGTTTTTT; CDR3 protein: CASSFAGLAGKRNTGELFF
V gene: TRBV15; clone size: -; J gene: TRBJ1-2; D gene: TRBD1; CDR3 DNA: TGTGCCACCAGCAGAGGGGACAGGGGGCGGGATGGCTACACCTTC; CDR3 protein: CATSRGDRGRDGYTF
V gene: TRBV5-1; clone size: -; J gene: TRBJ2-1; D gene: TRBD1; CDR3 DNA: TGCGCCAGCAGCTTGCCCCAGGGGGCCTACAATGAGCAGTTCTTC; CDR3 protein: CASSLPQGAYNEQFF
V gene: TRBV2; clone size: few; J gene: TRBJ1-5; D gene: -; CDR3 DNA: TGTGCCAGCAGTGTGGTGGGGGCAGATCAGCCCCAGCATTTT; CDR3 protein: CASSVVGADQPQHF
V gene: TRBV2; clone size: -; J gene: TRBJ1-5; D gene: -; CDR3 DNA: TGTGCCAGCAGGGGAGGGCTCCAGCCCCAGCATTTT; CDR3 protein: CASRGGLQPQHF
V gene: TRBV5-1; clone size: few; J gene: TRBJ1-2; D gene: -; CDR3 DNA: TGCGCCAGCAGCGCAGCTGGGGAGTCCTATGGCTACACCTTC; CDR3 protein: CASSAAGESYGYTF
V gene: TRBV18; clone size: -; J gene: TRBJ1-4; D gene: TRBD1; CDR3 DNA: TGTGCCAGCTCGCTTTCAGGGGGCGGCGAAAAACTGTTTTTT; CDR3 protein: CASSLSGGGEKLFF
V gene: TRBV10-2; clone size: -; J gene: TRBJ1-5; D gene: -; CDR3 DNA: TGCGCCAGCAGTGAGCATGGGCAGGCCTCATACCCCCAGCATTTT; CDR3 protein: CASSEHGQASYPQHF
V gene: TRBV4-1; clone size: -; J gene: TRBJ2-1; D gene: -; CDR3 DNA: TGCGCCAGCAGCCAAGATTGGAGCCATGAGCAGTTCTTC; CDR3 protein: CASSQDWSHEQFF
V gene: TRBV5-4; clone size: once; J gene: TRBJ1-4; D gene: TRBD1; CDR3 DNA: TGTGCCAGCAGCTTACCGGGACAGGGAGAAGAAAAACTGTTTTTT; CDR3 protein: CASSLPGQGEEKLFF
V gene: TRBV27; clone size: -; J gene: TRBJ2-1; D gene: -; CDR3 DNA: TGTGCCAGCAGTTTGACTGCGGGGCGAAATGAGCAGTTCTTC; CDR3 protein: CASSLTAGRNEQFF
V gene: TRBV15; clone size: -; J gene: TRBJ1-1; D gene: TRBD1; CDR3 DNA: TGTGCCACCAGCAGAGGGCTAAACAGGGGCATGAACACTGAAGCTTTCTTT; CDR3 protein: CATSRGLNRGMNTEAFF
V gene: TRBV6-5; clone size: -; J gene: TRBJ2-5; D gene: TRBD1; CDR3 DNA: TGTGCCAGCAGTCGCACAGGGGGCCGCGAGACCCAGTACTTC; CDR3 protein: CASSRTGGRETQYF
V gene: TRBV14; clone size: -; J gene: TRBJ1-2; D gene: -; CDR3 DNA: TGTGCCAGCAGCCCGACGAACCAGGGACTTGGCTACACCTTC; CDR3 protein: CASSPTNQGLGYTF
V gene: TRBV18; clone size: -; J gene: TRBJ1-5; D gene: TRBD1; CDR3 DNA: TGTGCCAGCTCACCAGACGACAGGGGTGTAAATAGCAATCAGCCCCAGCATTTT; CDR3 protein: CASSPDDRGVNSNQPQHF
V gene: TRBV6-5; clone size: -; J gene: TRBJ2-5; D gene: -; CDR3 DNA: TGTGCCAGCAGGATGTCAGGGGGGCTTTCGGAGACCCAGTACTTC; CDR3 protein: CASRMSGGLSETQYF
V gene: TRBV10-3; clone size: -; J gene: TRBJ2-1; D gene: TRBD1; CDR3 DNA: TGTGCCATCAGTGAGTTGACAGGGAGCTCCTACAATGAGCAGTTCTTC; CDR3 protein: CAISELTGSSYNEQFF
V gene: TRBV29-1; clone size: -; J gene: TRBJ1-2; D gene: -; CDR3 DNA: TGCAGCGCGACAGTCAACTATGGCTACACCTTC; CDR3 protein: CSATVNYGYTF
V gene: TRBV10-3; clone size: -; J gene: TRBJ2-2; D gene: TRBD2; CDR3 DNA: TGTGCCATCAGTGAGCCCGAGACTAGCGGGAGGGTGGCTGGGGAGCTGTTTTTT; CDR3 protein: CAISEPETSGRVAGELFF
V gene: TRBV18; clone size: -; J gene: TRBJ1-1; D gene: -; CDR3 DNA: TGTGCCAGCTCACTTTCGCAGGGGAACACTGAAGCTTTCTTT; CDR3 protein: CASSLSQGNTEAFF
V gene: TRBV5-1; clone size: few; J gene: TRBJ2-1; D gene: TRBD1; CDR3 DNA: TGCGCCAGCAGCTTATCACAGGGGCGAGACAATGAGCAGTTCTTC; CDR3 protein: CASSLSQGRDNEQFF
V gene: TRBV3-1/TRBV3-2; clone size: -; J gene: TRBJ1-2; D gene: -; CDR3 DNA: TGTGCCAGCAGCCGGTGGGGAGATGGCTACACCTTC; CDR3 protein: CASSRWGDGYTF
V gene: TRBV3-1/TRBV3-2; clone size: -; J gene: TRBJ2-5; D gene: -; CDR3 DNA: TGTGCCAGCAGCCAAGATACCCGGAGCTTGTACTTC; CDR3 protein: CASSQDTRSLYF
V gene: TRBV2; clone size: -; J gene: TRBJ2-5; D gene: TRBD2; CDR3 DNA: TGTGCCGCGGCGGGGGGAGGAGAGACCCAGTACTTC; CDR3 protein: CAAAGGGETQYF
V gene: TRBV11-2; clone size: -; J gene: TRBJ1-4; D gene: -; CDR3 DNA: TGTGCCAGCAGACCCCCCGGGCAGGGGCATGAAAAACTGTTTTTT; CDR3 protein: CASRPPGQGHEKLFF
V gene: TRBV19; clone size: once; J gene: TRBJ1-1; D gene: -; CDR3 DNA: TGTGCCAGTACCTCTCGGGGCCAGGGACAAACTGAAGCTTTCTTT; CDR3 protein: CASTSRGQGQTEAFF
V gene: TRBV25-1; clone size: -; J gene: TRBJ1-1; D gene: -; CDR3 DNA: TGTGCCAGCAGTGAATTCCCCTCGGGAGCTTTCTTT; CDR3 protein: CASSEFPSGAFF
V gene: TRBV2; clone size: -; J gene: TRBJ2-2; D gene: TRBD2; CDR3 DNA: TGTGCCAGCACCGGGACTAGCGGGACGCACACCGGGGAGCTGTTTTTT; CDR3 protein: CASTGTSGTHTGELFF